This T cell receptor beta chain was recorded in a study of Graves' ophthalmopathy and Graves' hyperthyroidism. This clonotype appeared many times. Germline CDR1 is MDHEN and CDR2 is SYDVKM. There are 13 residues in the CDR3. The V end lost 8 bases, the J end lost 0 bases, and 11 bases lay between the germline ends. Researchers took RNA transcripts and amplified TCR beta CDR3 regions from them. HTBI-primed first-round RT-PCR preceded second-round multiplex PCR. TCRdb recomputed calls from the multiplex PCR reads with MiXCR, one row per CDR3 protein. In the table there are 350,000 to 400,000 distinct CDR3 sequences, around 19% of which are singletons.

The rearrangement joins TRBV28 to TRBJ2-7; D call uncertain. The sequencing sample was made of peripheral blood. The clonotype originates from a young woman with Graves' ophthalmopathy. This chain's CDR3 is CASSLWGSYEQYF. Written as DNA, the CDR3 is TGTGCCAGCTCGTTGTGGGGCTCCTACGAGCAGTACTTC.